Below are 8 T cell receptor beta chains sequenced from a single sample in a study of response to subunit inactivated influenza vaccine. TCRdb used MiXCR to reprocess the RT-PCR reads, holding one entry per CDR3 protein. In the table there are around 500,000 distinct CDR3 sequences, 9.5% to 13% of which are singletons. The sequencing used PBMCs from blood, collected 45 days after vaccination. These receptors all stem from a man in his forties or fifties who received an inactivated influenza vaccine.

This clonotype has more than one count but fewer than ten. This chain uses TRBV5-5 with TRBJ1-4; a weak D match, TRBD1 (5 bases). V lost 4 bases to trimming and J lost 6 bases, with 13 bases between them. The CDR3 is 14 amino acids. Germline V lookup: CDR1 SGHKS, CDR2 YYEKEE (reference sequence). The CDR3 nucleotides are TGTGCCAGCAGCCGGTACTGGGGGGATGAAAAACTGTTTTTT. As protein: CASSRYWGDEKLFF.

This clonotype was counted only a few times. CDR3 in amino acids: CASSLSAGGLSSYEQYF. For the CDR3, the DNA is TGTGCCAGCAGTTTGTCAGCGGGAGGTCTGAGCTCCTACGAGCAGTACTTC. The chain uses TRBV12-3 or TRBV12-4 and TRBJ2-7, with 9 bases identical to TRBD2. J gave up 0 bases and V 3 bases, and 9 bases lay outside the gene matches. CDR3 length equals 17 residues.

V is TRBV5-1 and J is TRBJ2-7; the D gene is possibly TRBD2 (6 bases). From germline, CDR1 is SGHRS and CDR2 YFSETQ. Deletions cut 2 bases from V and 3 bases from J, with 15 bases between. This CDR3 comprises 15 residues. CDR3 residues: CASSLGSGLYYEQYF. CDR3 nucleotides: TGCGCCAGCAGCTTAGGGAGCGGGCTCTACTACGAGCAGTACTTC.

This clonotype has more than one count but fewer than ten. The chain is built from TRBV5-1 and TRBJ2-1; 10 bases are shared with TRBD2. There are 18 residues in the CDR3. Looked up from germline, CDR1 is SGHRS and CDR2 is YFSETQ. J was trimmed by 7 bases and V by 1 base; bases with no gene match: 14. CDR3 DNA sequence: TGCGCCAGCAGCTTGCTACTCTCTAGCGGGAGAACAGTGAATGAGCAGTTCTTC. It encodes CASSLLLSSGRTVNEQFF.

In this sample, this clonotype turned up many times. The chain links TRBV13 to TRBJ2-3; 9 bases line up with TRBD2. The CDR3 extends over 14 amino acids. Trimming removed 4 bases from V and 6 bases from J; junction bases left unmatched: 5. Germline-derived CDR1 and CDR2 are PRHDT and FYEKMQ (reference sequence). CDR3 coding DNA: TGTGCCAGCAGCTCCCTAGCGGGACATGATACGCAGTATTTT. It codes for CASSSLAGHDTQYF.

This clonotype was recorded a few times. The chain joins TRBV5-1 to TRBJ2-7, with a possible D match to TRBD1 (5 bases). The ends were cut back, 2 bases at V and 3 bases at J, with 9 bases in the middle. CDR1 SGHRS and CDR2 YFSETQ come from the germline V gene. This CDR3 has 13 residues. The CDR3 nucleotides read TGCGCCAGCAGCTTAGACAGCGACTACGAGCAGTACTTC. Amino acids: CASSLDSDYEQYF.

The V call is TRBV6-5, the J call TRBJ2-2, with TRBD2 identical over 10 bases. Losses at the gene ends were 2 bases for V and 13 bases for J; bases not matched to a gene: 13. This CDR3 is 16 amino acids long. The germline CDR1 and CDR2 sequences are MNHEY and SVGAGI. The CDR3 sequence: CASSYVASGGVSALFF. The CDR3 nucleotides are TGTGCCAGCAGTTACGTGGCTAGCGGGGGAGTATCTGCGCTGTTTTTT.

There are a few counts of this clonotype. This sequence joins TRBV2 and TRBJ2-1, with 10 bases matching TRBD2. The length of the CDR3 is 15 residues. Germline V gene data show CDR1 as SNHLY and CDR2 as FYNNEI. J gave up 5 bases and V 2 bases, and 3 bases lay outside the gene matches. This CDR3 reads CASSEWLAGDNEQFF. CDR3 DNA sequence: TGTGCCAGCAGTGAATGGCTAGCGGGGGACAATGAGCAGTTCTTC.